This is a list of T cell receptor beta chains from one sample in a study of cytomegalovirus exposure and HLA in healthy donors. TCRdb's table, derived via immunoSEQ multiplex PCR, lists solely in-frame clones and lacks some. The sample gives tens of thousands of clones, approximately 96% of which show up once; about a tenth is in the top ten. Sequences were obtained from PBMCs. These receptors were collected from a man aged 25 to 45 in good health and CMV-seropositive. CDR3s include the opening cysteine and the closing phenylalanine or tryptophan. Each record gives: clone size, J gene, V gene, D gene, CDR3 DNA, CDR3 protein. The D gene is left open where the match is weak. Size tells how often a clone was seen (once, few, many) or the class of an expanded clone, and some rows leave it out.

abundance: -; j_gene: TRBJ1-1; v_gene: TRBV28; d_gene: -; CDR3nt: TGTGCCAGCAGCCCCCGAACTAACACTGAAGCTTTCTTT; CDR3aa: CASSPRTNTEAFF
abundance: -; j_gene: TRBJ2-1; v_gene: TRBV7-8; d_gene: -; CDR3nt: TGTGCCAGCAGCGCCCCTCGGGTAAGCTCCTACAATGAGCAGTTCTTC; CDR3aa: CASSAPRVSSYNEQFF
abundance: -; j_gene: TRBJ2-1; v_gene: TRBV7-2; d_gene: TRBD1; CDR3nt: TGTGCCAGCAGCGAGACAGGGGTGGTGGGCTCCTACAATGAGCAGTTCTTC; CDR3aa: CASSETGVVGSYNEQFF
abundance: -; j_gene: TRBJ1-2; v_gene: TRBV19; d_gene: -; CDR3nt: TGTGCCAGTAACCCCGACAGAATGAACTATGGCTACACCTTC; CDR3aa: CASNPDRMNYGYTF
abundance: -; j_gene: TRBJ1-1; v_gene: TRBV15; d_gene: TRBD1; CDR3nt: TGTGCCACCAGCAGCTTTCGGACAGGGTTGGAAGCTTTCTTT; CDR3aa: CATSSFRTGLEAFF
abundance: -; j_gene: TRBJ2-1; v_gene: TRBV28; d_gene: TRBD2; CDR3nt: TGTGCCAGCACCAGCGGGGCAGGGATCTATGAGCAGTTCTTC; CDR3aa: CASTSGAGIYEQFF
abundance: -; j_gene: TRBJ2-1; v_gene: TRBV29-1; d_gene: -; CDR3nt: TGCAGCGTTGAAGACCCACCGGCCTACAATGAGCAGTTCTTC; CDR3aa: CSVEDPPAYNEQFF
abundance: -; j_gene: TRBJ1-4; v_gene: TRBV5-1; d_gene: -; CDR3nt: TGCGCCAGCAGCCCCGGAGGGCGGGGGGAAAAACTGTTTTTT; CDR3aa: CASSPGGRGEKLFF
abundance: -; j_gene: TRBJ1-5; v_gene: TRBV18; d_gene: -; CDR3nt: TGTGCCAGCTCACCACCATCAGGGAACAATCAGCCCCAGCATTTT; CDR3aa: CASSPPSGNNQPQHF
abundance: -; j_gene: TRBJ2-7; v_gene: TRBV30; d_gene: -; CDR3nt: TGTGCCTGGAGTAGGAGCTACGAGCAGTACTTC; CDR3aa: CAWSRSYEQYF
abundance: once; j_gene: TRBJ1-2; v_gene: TRBV25-1; d_gene: -; CDR3nt: TGTGCCAGCAGTGAATACTCAGGGGATGGCTACACCTTC; CDR3aa: CASSEYSGDGYTF
abundance: -; j_gene: TRBJ1-2; v_gene: TRBV10-1; d_gene: -; CDR3nt: TGCGCCAGCTCCGGAGGGGAAGGGTTC; CDR3aa: CASSGGEGF
abundance: -; j_gene: TRBJ2-5; v_gene: TRBV5-1; d_gene: -; CDR3nt: TGCGCCAGCAGCTGGAGCGAAGAGACCCAGTACTTC; CDR3aa: CASSWSEETQYF
abundance: -; j_gene: TRBJ1-3; v_gene: TRBV7-8; d_gene: -; CDR3nt: TGTGCCAGCAGCTTAGCGGCACAGGGTACTGGAAACACCATATATTTT; CDR3aa: CASSLAAQGTGNTIYF
abundance: -; j_gene: TRBJ2-5; v_gene: TRBV7-6; d_gene: TRBD2; CDR3nt: TGTGCCAGCAGCTCCATGTCGACTAGCGGGACCCAAGAGACCCAGTACTTC; CDR3aa: CASSSMSTSGTQETQYF
abundance: -; j_gene: TRBJ1-1; v_gene: TRBV6-6; d_gene: -; CDR3nt: TGTGCCAGCAGTCGGGGTTGGGGCACTGAAGCTTTCTTT; CDR3aa: CASSRGWGTEAFF